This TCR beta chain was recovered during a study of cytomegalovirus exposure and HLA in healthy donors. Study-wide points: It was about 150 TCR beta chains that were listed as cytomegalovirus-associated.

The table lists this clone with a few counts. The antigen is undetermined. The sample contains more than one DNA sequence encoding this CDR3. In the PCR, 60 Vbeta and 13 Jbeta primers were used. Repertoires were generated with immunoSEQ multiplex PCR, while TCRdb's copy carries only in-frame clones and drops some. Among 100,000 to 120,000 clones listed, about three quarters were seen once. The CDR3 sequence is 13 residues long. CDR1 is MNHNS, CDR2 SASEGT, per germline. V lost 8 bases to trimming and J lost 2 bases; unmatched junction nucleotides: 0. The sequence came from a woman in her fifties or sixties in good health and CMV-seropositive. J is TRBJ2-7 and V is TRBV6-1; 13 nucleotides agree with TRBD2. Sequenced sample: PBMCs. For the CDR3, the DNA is TGTGCCAGCGGACTAGCGGGGGCCTACGAGCAGTACTTC. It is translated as CASGLAGAYEQYF.